This T cell receptor (beta chain) was identified during a study of blood T cell repertoires in COVID-19. Study context: Collection of acute and convalescent COVID-19 samples took place in the United States, Italy and Spain.

Original analysis: Quantification of nucleated cells was approximated via reference gene primer amplification. Sequenced by immunoSEQ multiplex PCR; TCRdb stores in-frame clones only, minus some. V, J and clone size were drawn from that table, and D and trimming were deduced from the DNA. The sample lists about 140,000 clones, about 83% occurring once. Germline CDR1 is SNHLY and CDR2 is FYNNEI. The ends were cut back, 11 bases at V and 1 base at J, with 8 bases in the middle. CDR3 size: 12 residues. All enrollees were roughly 18 to 90 years old and from 24 US areas. Sequenced material: PBMCs or T cells enriched from blood (not recorded which). This TCR came from a woman between 50 and 59 years old with acute COVID-19. This chain links TRBV2 with TRBJ2-2; weak D call: TRBD1 (6 bases). The CDR3 bases are TGTGCCGGGGGCCAGAACACCGGGGAGCTGTTTTTT. It codes for CAGGQNTGELFF.